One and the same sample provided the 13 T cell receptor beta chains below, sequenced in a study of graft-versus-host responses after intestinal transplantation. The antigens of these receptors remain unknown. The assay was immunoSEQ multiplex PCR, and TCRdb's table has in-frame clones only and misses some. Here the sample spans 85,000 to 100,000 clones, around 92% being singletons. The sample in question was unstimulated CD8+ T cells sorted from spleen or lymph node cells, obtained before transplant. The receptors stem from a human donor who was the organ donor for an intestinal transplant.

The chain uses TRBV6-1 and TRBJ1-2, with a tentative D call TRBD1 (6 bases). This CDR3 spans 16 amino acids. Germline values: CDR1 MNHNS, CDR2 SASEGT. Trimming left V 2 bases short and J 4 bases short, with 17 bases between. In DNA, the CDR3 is TGTGCCAGCAGTGAAAGAGGGACGGGGGGCAGCTATGGCTACACCTTC. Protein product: CASSERGTGGSYGYTF.

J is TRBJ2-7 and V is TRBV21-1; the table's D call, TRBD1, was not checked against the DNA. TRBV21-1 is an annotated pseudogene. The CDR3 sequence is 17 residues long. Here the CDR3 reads CASSKALEKDKGYEQYF. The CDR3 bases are TGTGCCAGCAGCAAAGCGCTTGAGAAGGACAAGGGCTACGAGCAGTACTTC.

This chain's CDR3 is CASSESLTVSSYNEQFF. CDR3 coding DNA: TGTGCCAGTAGTGAAAGTTTGACAGTTAGCTCCTACAATGAGCAGTTCTTC. This rearrangement joins TRBV19 to TRBJ2-1; a weak D match, TRBD1 (5 bases). V dropped 5 bases and J dropped 0 bases, with 17 bases sitting between them. The length of the CDR3 is 17 residues. Germline V gene lookup returns CDR1 LNHDA and CDR2 SQIVND (reference sequence).

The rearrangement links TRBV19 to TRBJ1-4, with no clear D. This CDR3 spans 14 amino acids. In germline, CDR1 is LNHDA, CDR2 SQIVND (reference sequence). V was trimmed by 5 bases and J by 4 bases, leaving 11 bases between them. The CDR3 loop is CASSHSGHNEKLFF. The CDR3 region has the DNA TGTGCCAGTAGTCATTCTGGGCATAATGAAAAACTGTTTTTT.

This chain's CDR3 is CAWSDSGTQYF. In DNA, the CDR3 is TGTGCCTGGAGTGATTCGGGTACGCAGTATTTT. V and J are TRBV30 and TRBJ2-3; D gene uncertain. The CDR3 extends over 11 amino acids. Trimming removed 1 base from V and 8 bases from J, with 7 bases in between. Germline CDR1 reads GTSNPN; CDR2 reads SVGIG (reference sequence). Using reference TRBV30 and TRBJ2-3 for the parts outside the CDR3, the full variable domain is SQTIHQWPATLVQPVGSPLSLECTVEGTSNPNLYWYRQAAGRGLQLLFYSVGIGQISSEVPQNLSASRPQDRQFILSSKKLLLSDSGFYLCAWSDSGTQYFGPGTRLTVL.

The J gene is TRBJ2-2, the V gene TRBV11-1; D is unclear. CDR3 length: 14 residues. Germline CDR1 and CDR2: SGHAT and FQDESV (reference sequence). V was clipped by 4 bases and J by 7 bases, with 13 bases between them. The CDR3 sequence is CASSSPGSGGELFF. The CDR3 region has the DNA TGTGCCAGCAGCTCCCCGGGTTCCGGCGGGGAGCTGTTTTTT. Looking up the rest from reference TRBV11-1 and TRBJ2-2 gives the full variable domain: EAEVAQSPRYKITEKSQAVAFWCDPISGHATLYWYRQILGQGPELLVQFQDESVVDDSQLPKDRFSAERLKGVDSTLKIQPAELGDSAMYLCASSSPGSGGELFFGEGSRLTVL.

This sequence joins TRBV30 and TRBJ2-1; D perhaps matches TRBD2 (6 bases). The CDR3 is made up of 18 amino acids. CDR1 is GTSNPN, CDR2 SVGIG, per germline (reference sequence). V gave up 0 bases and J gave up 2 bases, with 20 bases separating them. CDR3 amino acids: CAWSVLQGGRFPYNEQFF. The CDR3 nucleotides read TGTGCCTGGAGTGTACTACAAGGAGGGAGATTTCCCTACAATGAGCAGTTCTTC.

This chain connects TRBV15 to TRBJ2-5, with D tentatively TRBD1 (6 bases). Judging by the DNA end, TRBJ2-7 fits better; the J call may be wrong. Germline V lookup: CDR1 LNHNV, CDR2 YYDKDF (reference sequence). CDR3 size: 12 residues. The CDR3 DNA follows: TGTGCCACCAGCGTCACAGGGACCGAGCAGTACTTC. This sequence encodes CATSVTGTEQYF.

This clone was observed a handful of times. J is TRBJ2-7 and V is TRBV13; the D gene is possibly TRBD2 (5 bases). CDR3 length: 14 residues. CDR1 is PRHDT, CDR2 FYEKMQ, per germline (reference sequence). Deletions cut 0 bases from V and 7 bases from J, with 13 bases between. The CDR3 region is CASSLGRGGREQYF. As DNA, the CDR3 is TGTGCCAGCAGCTTAGGACGAGGAGGTCGGGAGCAGTACTTC.

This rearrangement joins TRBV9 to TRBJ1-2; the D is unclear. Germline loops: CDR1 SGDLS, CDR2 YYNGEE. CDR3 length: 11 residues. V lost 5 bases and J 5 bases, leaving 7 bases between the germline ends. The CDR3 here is CASRADYGYTF. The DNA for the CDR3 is TGTGCCAGCAGGGCAGATTATGGCTACACCTTC.

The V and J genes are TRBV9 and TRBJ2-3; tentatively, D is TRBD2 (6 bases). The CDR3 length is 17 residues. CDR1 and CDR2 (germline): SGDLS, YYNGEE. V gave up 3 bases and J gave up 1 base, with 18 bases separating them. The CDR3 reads CASSDVVGGTRTDTQYF. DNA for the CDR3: TGTGCCAGCAGCGATGTTGTTGGGGGGACTCGCACAGATACGCAGTATTTT.

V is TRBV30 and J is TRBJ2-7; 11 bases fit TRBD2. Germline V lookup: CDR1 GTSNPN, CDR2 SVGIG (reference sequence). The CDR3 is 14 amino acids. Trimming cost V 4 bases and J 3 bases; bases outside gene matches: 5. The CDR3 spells CAWNLGTSGYEQYF. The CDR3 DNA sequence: TGTGCCTGGAATCTGGGGACTAGCGGCTACGAGCAGTACTTC.

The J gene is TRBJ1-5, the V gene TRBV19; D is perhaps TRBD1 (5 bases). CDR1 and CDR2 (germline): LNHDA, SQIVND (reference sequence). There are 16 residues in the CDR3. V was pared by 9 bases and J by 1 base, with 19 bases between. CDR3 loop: CASQQLVRASNQPQHF. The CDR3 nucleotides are TGTGCCAGCCAACAACTTGTCAGGGCAAGCAATCAGCCCCAGCATTTT.